This T cell receptor beta chain was retrieved from a study of shared T cell receptors in the human thymus. Method: immunoSEQ multiplex PCR; TCRdb's copy keeps in-frame clones and lacks some. The data hold 720,000 or so clones, with approximately 83% observed a single time. The V and J ends lost 4 bases and 1 base respectively, with 13 bases between them. Germline V gene lookup returns CDR1 MGHRA and CDR2 YSYEKL. The CDR3 extends over 15 amino acids. This sample was shared with a second study, whose subject was human thymus T cells.

The rearrangement uses TRBV4-1 and TRBJ1-1, with D perhaps TRBD1 (5 bases). The sequenced material came from thymocytes. The source is a girl younger than two with a congenital heart defect. The CDR3 nucleotides read TGCGCCAGCAGCCCAACTGACAGCCCGAACACTGAAGCTTTCTTT. The encoded protein is CASSPTDSPNTEAFF.